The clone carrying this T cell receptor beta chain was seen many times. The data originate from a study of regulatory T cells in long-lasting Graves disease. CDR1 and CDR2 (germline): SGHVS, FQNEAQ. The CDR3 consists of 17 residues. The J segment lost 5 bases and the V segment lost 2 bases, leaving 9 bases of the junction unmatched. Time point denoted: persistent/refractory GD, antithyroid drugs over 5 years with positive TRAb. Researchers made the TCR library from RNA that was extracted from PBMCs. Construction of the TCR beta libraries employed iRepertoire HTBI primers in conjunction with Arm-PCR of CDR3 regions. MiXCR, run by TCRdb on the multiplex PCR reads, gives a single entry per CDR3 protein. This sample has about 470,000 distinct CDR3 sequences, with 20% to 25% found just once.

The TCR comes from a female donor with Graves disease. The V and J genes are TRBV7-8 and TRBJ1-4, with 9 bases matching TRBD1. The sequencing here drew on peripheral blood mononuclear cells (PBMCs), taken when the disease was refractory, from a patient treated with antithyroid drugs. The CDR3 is CASSLKGGQGINEKLFF. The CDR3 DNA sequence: TGTGCCAGCAGCTTAAAGGGTGGACAGGGGATCAATGAAAAACTGTTTTTT.